This is a list of T cell receptor beta chains from one sample in a study of control samples from healthy donors and cancer patients. Some clones are missing from TCRdb's copy, which holds only in-frame ones; the method was immunoSEQ multiplex PCR. The table records some 51,000 clones, roughly 86% of them present only once. The specimen sequenced was blood. These receptors all come from a man aged 50 to 60 in good health. Each CDR3 is given with its conserved first and last residue. D genes are given only for firm matches. Expanded clones are given a class, and other clones once, few, many or no size at all.

clone size,D gene,J gene,V gene,CDR3 DNA,CDR3 protein
-,TRBD2,TRBJ2-7,TRBV5-1,TGCGCCAGCAGCTTGAGTTCCGCGGGAGGGCAATACGAGCAGTACTTC,CASSLSSAGGQYEQYF
-,-,TRBJ1-1,TRBV19,TGTGCCAGTAGTATAGAGGCCCCGACTGAAGCTTTCTTT,CASSIEAPTEAFF
-,-,TRBJ2-3,TRBV4-2,TGTGCCAGCAGCCAAGCTCCTACTAGCAGACACACAGATACGCAGTATTTT,CASSQAPTSRHTDTQYF
few,TRBD1,TRBJ1-1,TRBV27,TGTGCCACCTTTCGGACAGGGTGGTCTGAAGCTTTCTTT,CATFRTGWSEAFF
-,TRBD2,TRBJ2-5,TRBV5-1,TGCGCCAGCAGCTTCAGACTAGCCGCGGAGACCCAGTACTTC,CASSFRLAAETQYF
-,TRBD2,TRBJ2-7,TRBV11-3,TGTGCCAGCAGCTTTCACGGAGGAGCGGGAAATTACGAGCAGTACTTC,CASSFHGGAGNYEQYF
-,-,TRBJ2-2,TRBV9,TGTGCCAGCAGCGTAAGGGGGTCCCAGCTGAACACCGGGGAGCTGTTTTTT,CASSVRGSQLNTGELFF
-,-,TRBJ1-1,TRBV28,TGTGCCAGCAGGCCCGCTAACACTGAAGCTTTCTTT,CASRPANTEAFF
-,TRBD2,TRBJ2-7,TRBV10-3,TGTGCCATCAGCGACCCCCCTAGCGGGAGCCAGTACGAGCAGTACTTC,CAISDPPSGSQYEQYF
-,-,TRBJ2-5,TRBV6-5,TGTGCCAGCAGGGACATCAGAGAGACCCAGTACTTC,CASRDIRETQYF
-,-,TRBJ2-5,TRBV11-2,TGTGCCAGCAGCTTACGGGCTGGAGGGCGAGAGACCCAGTACTTC,CASSLRAGGRETQYF
few,-,TRBJ2-1,TRBV19,TGTGCCAGTAGTATGTACTACAATGAGCAGTTCTTC,CASSMYYNEQFF
once,-,TRBJ1-6,TRBV9,TGTGCCAGCAGCGTCGGGGGGAGCTCCTATAATTCACCCCTCCACTTT,CASSVGGSSYNSPLHF
-,TRBD2,TRBJ2-2,TRBV5-1,TGCGCCAGCAGCTCCGGACTAGTCACCGGGGAGCTGTTTTTT,CASSSGLVTGELFF
-,-,TRBJ1-6,TRBV27,TGTGCCAGCAGTTTAATGGGGAGTGTGCCTAATTCACCCCTCCACTTT,CASSLMGSVPNSPLHF
-,-,TRBJ1-2,TRBV6-1,TGTGCCAGCAGTGAAACTACAGGGTGGGTTGGCTACACCTTC,CASSETTGWVGYTF
-,-,TRBJ1-5,TRBV21-1,TGTGCCAGCAGCAAACGGGAGGGTCGGGGCAATCAGCCCCAGCATTTT,CASSKREGRGNQPQHF
-,TRBD2,TRBJ2-2,TRBV5-1,TGCGCCAGCAGCGGAGGGGAGGTTTGGCGGGAGATCACCGGGGAGCTGTTTTTT,CASSGGEVWREITGELFF
-,TRBD1,TRBJ2-7,TRBV7-9,TGTGCCAGCAGCTTAGGGGACAGTGTTTACTTC,CASSLGDSVYF
-,-,TRBJ2-1,TRBV24-1,TGTGCCACCAGTGAGGATAGCGCAGACACATACAATGAGCAGTTCTTC,CATSEDSADTYNEQFF
-,-,TRBJ2-1,TRBV12-3/TRBV12-4,TGTGCCAGTGTAGTCTACAATGAGCAGTTCTTC,CASVVYNEQFF
once,TRBD2,TRBJ2-7,TRBV9,TGTGCCAGCAGCGTAGAACTAGCGGGTTCTCAGCAGTACTTC,CASSVELAGSQQYF
-,-,TRBJ1-4,TRBV7-2,TGTGCCAGCAGCTTATTAGCCGCAACTAATGAAAAACTGTTTTTT,CASSLLAATNEKLFF
-,TRBD1,TRBJ2-5,TRBV7-9,TGTGCCAGCAGCAGGGGGGGACAGGGACCTTGGGAGACCCAGTACTTC,CASSRGGQGPWETQYF
once,-,TRBJ2-1,TRBV4-2,TGTGCCAGCAGCCATCTAAATAGGGGGGGGATGAATGAGCAGTTCTTC,CASSHLNRGGMNEQFF
-,-,TRBJ2-1,TRBV24-1,TGTGCCACCAGTGATTTGAACGGTGCCTCCTACAATGAGCAGTTCTTC,CATSDLNGASYNEQFF
-,-,TRBJ1-2,TRBV4-3,TGCGCCAGCAGCCAAGATGGAGGGAACTATGGCTACACCTTC,CASSQDGGNYGYTF
-,-,TRBJ1-2,TRBV6-5,TGTGCCAGCAGTTACTCGGGTTACGGATACACCTTC,CASSYSGYGYTF
-,TRBD1,TRBJ1-4,TRBV5-4,TGTGCCAGCAGCCCTCCCGGGACAGCTAATGAAAAACTGTTTTTT,CASSPPGTANEKLFF
-,-,TRBJ2-1,TRBV27,TGTGCCAGCAGGCCCTTAAACCCCCTTTCCTACAATGAGCAGTTCTTC,CASRPLNPLSYNEQFF
-,TRBD1,TRBJ1-1,TRBV19,TGTGCCAGTAGTATCGGACAGGGTGGGGTAACTGAAGCTTTCTTT,CASSIGQGGVTEAFF
-,TRBD1,TRBJ2-7,TRBV19,TGTGCCAGTAGTATAGGTTGGGGGACAGGGAGGTTGGAGCAGTACTTC,CASSIGWGTGRLEQYF
once,TRBD2,TRBJ2-1,TRBV5-1,TGCGCCAGCAGCTTAACCGGACTAGCGGGAGTCGATGAGCAGTTCTTC,CASSLTGLAGVDEQFF
-,-,TRBJ1-1,TRBV19,TGTGCCACCACCCCGTGGACGGGCCCTAGCGCTGAAGCTTTCTTT,CATTPWTGPSAEAFF
-,TRBD2,TRBJ2-7,TRBV15,TGTGCCACCAACCGGGACTACTCCTACGAGCAGTACTTC,CATNRDYSYEQYF
once,TRBD1,TRBJ2-7,TRBV4-2,TGTGCCAGCAGCCGCGGGACAGGGGGCGTGGACGAGCAGTACTTC,CASSRGTGGVDEQYF
-,-,TRBJ2-1,TRBV7-3,TGTGCCAGCAGCTTAAACGGGGACCACTACAATGAGCAGTTCTTC,CASSLNGDHYNEQFF
-,TRBD2,TRBJ2-7,TRBV7-9,TGTGCCAGCAGCCTGAAGTTGACTAGCGGGAGCGACGAGCAGTACTTC,CASSLKLTSGSDEQYF
once,TRBD1,TRBJ1-1,TRBV5-1,TGCGCCAGCAGCCAAGGGACAGGTACATGGAACACTGAAGCTTTCTTT,CASSQGTGTWNTEAFF
-,-,TRBJ1-5,TRBV9,TGTGCCAGCAGTCCCGATAGCAATCAGCCCCAGCATTTT,CASSPDSNQPQHF
-,-,TRBJ2-1,TRBV5-5,TGTGCCAGCAGCTCCCTAGCGACAAATGAGCAGTTCTTC,CASSSLATNEQFF
-,TRBD1,TRBJ1-2,TRBV5-5,TGTGCCAGCAGCTTGGAGGGAGGGGGCCAGTTTAGCTACACCTTC,CASSLEGGGQFSYTF
-,-,TRBJ1-1,TRBV11-2,TGTGCCAGCAGACAACAGGGCCCTGAAGCTTTCTTT,CASRQQGPEAFF
-,-,TRBJ2-7,TRBV27,TGTGCCAGCTCCCCACTTGCAAGCTACGAGCAGTACTTC,CASSPLASYEQYF
-,TRBD2,TRBJ2-3,TRBV11-2,TGTGCCAGCAGCTCATATACATTCCGGCTAGCGGGTAGCACAGATACGCAGTATTTT,CASSSYTFRLAGSTDTQYF
-,-,TRBJ1-5,TRBV19,TGTGCCAGTAGTATGAACCGAAATCAGCCCCAGCATTTT,CASSMNRNQPQHF
-,-,TRBJ1-5,TRBV29-1,TGCAGCGTTGTTCTGGGGGACAATCAGCCCCAGCATTTT,CSVVLGDNQPQHF
once,-,TRBJ1-1,TRBV12-5,TGTGCTAGTGGTTTGACTCCGGGGGGAGATAGCACTGAAGCTTTCTTT,CASGLTPGGDSTEAFF
-,TRBD1,TRBJ1-5,TRBV19,TGTGCCAGTAGTGTTTCGCATTGGGACAGGGGGAGCAATCAGCCCCAGCATTTT,CASSVSHWDRGSNQPQHF
-,TRBD2,TRBJ2-2,TRBV11-2,TGTGCCAGCAGCTCCGGGACTAGCGACGCCGGGGAGCTGTTTTTT,CASSSGTSDAGELFF
-,-,TRBJ2-3,TRBV7-2,TGTGCCAGCAATTGGGCAGAGGGGGGCGCAGATACGCAGTATTTT,CASNWAEGGADTQYF
-,-,TRBJ2-1,TRBV13,TGTGCCAGCAGCTCCTCTCCCCCTAGCACCTATGAGCAGTTCTTC,CASSSSPPSTYEQFF
-,TRBD2,TRBJ2-2,TRBV7-9,TGTGCCAGCACAGCCCTGGAGGGGGGCGGACTAGCGGGAGTCCCCGGGGAGCTGTTTTTT,CASTALEGGGLAGVPGELFF
-,TRBD2,TRBJ2-1,TRBV14,TGTGCCAGCAGCCCTCGGACTAGCGGGGTGAGCTCCTACAATGAGCAGTTCTTC,CASSPRTSGVSSYNEQFF